The 15 T cell receptor beta chains below come from one sample, sequenced in a study of T-cell memory formation after mild COVID-19. TCRdb called the 5' RACE reads again in MiXCR, with one record for every CDR3 protein. The sample consists of hundreds of thousands of distinct CDR3 sequences, roughly 22% of them appearing once. Sequencing was performed on PBMCs or a T cell subset sorted from them (not recorded which). All receptors come from an adult woman who had mild COVID-19 (a few samples of this study predate the infection). Cell type and time point are not known.

The J gene is TRBJ2-1, the V gene TRBV5-5, with D perhaps being TRBD1 or TRBD2 (5 bases each). CDR3 length: 13 residues. From germline, CDR1 is SGHKS and CDR2 YYEKEE (reference sequence). Trimming pared 1 base from V and 8 bases from J, leaving 10 bases between. Here the CDR3 reads CASSLRVGDEQFF. CDR3 nucleotide sequence: TGTGCCAGCAGCTTGAGGGTGGGGGATGAGCAGTTCTTC.

This clonotype was counted a few times. The J gene is TRBJ2-7, the V gene TRBV5-1; TRBD2 agrees at 10 bases. Per germline, CDR1 SGHRS and CDR2 YFSETQ. CDR3 size: 18 residues. Unmatched junction bases numbered 10, after V lost 1 base and J lost 0 bases. The CDR3 DNA reads as TGCGCCAGCAGCTTGAAGTCTAGCGGGGGCAGGAGCTCCTACGAGCAGTACTTC. Translating gives CASSLKSSGGRSSYEQYF.

In its sample, this clonotype was seen a few times. This chain uses TRBV20-1 with TRBJ2-5; the D gene is possibly TRBD2 (6 bases). Germline loops: CDR1 DFQATT, CDR2 SNEGSKA (reference sequence). V was clipped by 0 bases and J by 2 bases, with 16 bases between them. The CDR3 sequence is 16 residues long. The CDR3 region is CSARDPNRGLQETQYF. The CDR3 DNA reads as TGCAGTGCTAGAGATCCGAATAGGGGACTTCAAGAGACCCAGTACTTC.

This clonotype showed up just a few times. The rearrangement links TRBV6-2 or TRBV6-3 to TRBJ1-5; D is unresolved. Trimming removed 8 bases at V and 4 bases at J, with 9 bases between. The CDR3 has 12 residues. Germline V gene lookup returns CDR1 MNHEY and CDR2 SVGEGT. The CDR3 loop reads CASRVPNQPQHF. DNA for the CDR3: TGTGCCAGCCGGGTCCCTAATCAGCCCCAGCATTTT.

V gene TRBV12-3 or TRBV12-4 combines with J gene TRBJ2-1; TRBD2 might be the D (6 bases). V was cut by 7 bases and J by 5 bases, with 15 bases left in between. CDR3 size: 14 residues. CDR3 residues: CASTLTSLNNEQFF. CDR3 bases: TGTGCCAGCACCTTGACTAGTCTTAACAATGAGCAGTTCTTC.

This clonotype has only a few counts. V usage is TRBV12-3 or TRBV12-4 and J usage is TRBJ2-7; 8 bases match TRBD1. V gave up 6 bases and J gave up 2 bases; unmatched junction bases: 6. The length of the CDR3 is 14 residues. CDR3 sequence: CASSHGQGTYEQYF. The CDR3 bases are TGTGCCAGCAGCCACGGACAGGGTACCTACGAGCAGTACTTC.

The chain joins TRBV20-1 to TRBJ1-2; 12 nucleotides line up with TRBD1. The CDR3 runs 17 residues. Trimming at V came to 0 bases and at J to 7 bases, leaving 12 bases not matched to a gene. CDR1 and CDR2 (germline): DFQATT, SNEGSKA (reference sequence). CDR3 DNA: TGCAGTGCTAGAGATCCAAAATCGGGACAGGGGGCGCTTGGCTACACCTTC. Translated, it gives CSARDPKSGQGALGYTF.

The V and J genes are TRBV7-6 and TRBJ2-1, with TRBD2 identical over 13 bases. The CDR3 consists of 16 residues. The V gene's germline CDR1 is SGHVS and CDR2 FNYEAQ. Trimming removed 5 bases from V and 7 bases from J; junction bases left unmatched: 8. This CDR3 reads CASSTRLAGGLNEQFF. The CDR3, as DNA: TGTGCCAGCAGCACCCGACTAGCGGGGGGCCTAAATGAGCAGTTCTTC.

The gene calls are TRBV9 and TRBJ2-2; D is undetermined. CDR1 is SGDLS and CDR2 is YYNGEE in the germline V gene. V lost 3 bases, J lost 4 bases, and 7 bases lay in between. This CDR3 comprises 13 residues. The CDR3 sequence is CASSGVITGELFF. DNA for the CDR3: TGTGCCAGCAGCGGGGTAATCACCGGGGAGCTGTTTTTT.

This clonotype was found a few times. V usage is TRBV12-3 or TRBV12-4 and J usage is TRBJ2-3; 12 bases align to TRBD2. Trimming cost V 6 bases and J 0 bases; bases outside gene matches: 10. This CDR3 is built from 18 residues. The CDR3 coding sequence is TGTGCCAGCAGCATCGGGACTAGCGGGTTTACTAGCACAGATACGCAGTATTTT. Its protein is CASSIGTSGFTSTDTQYF.

Only a few counts were recorded for this clonotype. V usage is TRBV5-3 and J usage is TRBJ2-1; 7 bases are shared with TRBD2. TRBV5-3 is an ORF; its function is uncertain. The CDR3 extends over 17 amino acids. V was pared by 4 bases and J by 2 bases, with 12 bases of the junction left unmatched. The CDR3, as DNA: TGTGCCAGAAGCCCCTACCCCGGCGGGAGTCCCTACAATGAGCAGTTCTTC. Protein product: CARSPYPGGSPYNEQFF.

The chain employs TRBV5-5 and TRBJ2-5, with TRBD1 identical over 10 bases. There are 16 residues in the CDR3. J was trimmed by 4 bases and V by 5 bases; bases with no gene match: 11. Germline values: CDR1 SGHKS, CDR2 YYEKEE (reference sequence). The CDR3 is CASSRRQGASRETQYF. The CDR3 nucleotides read TGTGCCAGCAGTAGACGACAGGGGGCATCTCGAGAGACCCAGTACTTC.

The genes are TRBV15 and TRBJ2-7; a possible D gene is TRBD1 (6 bases). Germline V lookup: CDR1 LNHNV, CDR2 YYDKDF (reference sequence). V was shortened by 0 bases and J by 5 bases, with 14 bases between the two germline ends. CDR3 length: 15 amino acids. CDR3: CATSRDYEGVDEQYF. DNA for the CDR3: TGTGCCACCAGCAGAGATTATGAGGGGGTGGACGAGCAGTACTTC.

The rearrangement joins TRBV6-5 to TRBJ2-3; 14 bases are shared with TRBD2. The V and J ends lost 5 bases and 6 bases, in that order; junction bases with no gene match: 10. Looked up from germline, CDR1 is MNHEY and CDR2 is SVGAGI. This CDR3 comprises 17 residues. CDR3 sequence reads: CASSPNGLAGGGDTQYF. In DNA, the CDR3 is TGTGCCAGCAGTCCGAATGGACTAGCGGGGGGCGGGGATACGCAGTATTTT.

V usage is TRBV12-3 or TRBV12-4 and J usage is TRBJ2-7; D gene unclear. Trimming left V 1 base short and J 5 bases short, with 9 bases between. This CDR3 is 13 amino acids long. Written as DNA, the CDR3 is TGTGCCAGCAGTTTAGGGACCCCTGACGAGCAGTACTTC. This gives the protein CASSLGTPDEQYF.